A selection of T cell receptor beta chains follows, all from one sample in a study of blood T cell repertoires in COVID-19. The repertoire was sequenced with immunoSEQ multiplex PCR; TCRdb's copy has only in-frame clones and lacks some. Here the sample spans over 100,000 clones, 75% to 85% being singletons. Sequenced sample: peripheral blood. These receptors were obtained from a man between 65 and 85 years old with acute or convalescent COVID-19. The CDR3 runs from the conserved cysteine through the conserved F or W. A D gene is named only where the DNA matches it firmly. Some rows mark clone size as missing; the rest say once, few, many or name a class of expanded clone.

clone_size | j_call | v_call | d_call | cdr3_nt | cdr3_aa
NA | TRBJ2-7 | TRBV5-1 | NA | TGCGCCAGCAGCTTAATAGCGGAATACGAGCAGTACTTC | CASSLIAEYEQYF
NA | TRBJ1-5 | TRBV24-1 | TRBD1 | TGTGCCACCAGGGGGACAGGGGTCGGCCAGCCCCAGCATTTT | CATRGTGVGQPQHF
NA | TRBJ2-5 | TRBV24-1 | NA | TGTGCCACCAGTGCCCCGACATCGATGGAGACCCAGTACTTC | CATSAPTSMETQYF
NA | TRBJ1-1 | TRBV28 | TRBD1 | TGTGCCAGCAGTTCCCAAGACAGGGGAGCTTTCTTT | CASSSQDRGAFF
NA | TRBJ1-2 | TRBV28 | NA | TGTGCCAGCACCCTGCGGAGCAACTATGGCTACACCTTC | CASTLRSNYGYTF
once | TRBJ1-1 | TRBV7-9 | NA | TGTGCCAGCAGCCCGCGGGACTCCCAGAACACTGAAGCTTTCTTT | CASSPRDSQNTEAFF
NA | TRBJ2-1 | TRBV7-8 | TRBD2 | TGTGCCAGCAGCCCGCGCCAAAAGGGGGGACTAGCGGGGGATGAGCAGTTCTTC | CASSPRQKGGLAGDEQFF
few | TRBJ2-1 | TRBV9 | NA | TGTGCCAGCAGTGCACTGGCGGTCTCCTGGAATGAGCAGTTCTTC | CASSALAVSWNEQFF
NA | TRBJ2-7 | TRBV11-3 | TRBD1 | TGTGCCAGCAGCCCCGGGGTAGGACAGGTCTACGAGCAGTACTTC | CASSPGVGQVYEQYF
NA | TRBJ1-5 | TRBV5-8 | NA | TGTGCCAGCAGCTTGATGCGGGGGTACAGTCAGCCCCAGCATTTT | CASSLMRGYSQPQHF
NA | TRBJ2-1 | TRBV6-5 | TRBD2 | TGTGCCAGCAACGGGGAAGGACTAGCGATTATTGAGCAGTTCTTC | CASNGEGLAIIEQFF
NA | TRBJ2-7 | TRBV24-1 | TRBD1 | TGTGCCACCAGTGCCAAGGGGGCGAGCTACGAGCAGTACTTC | CATSAKGASYEQYF
NA | TRBJ2-7 | TRBV19 | NA | TGTGCCAGCCACGAACCCCATGACGGAACTAGGAGGCACGAGCAGTACTTC | CASHEPHDGTRRHEQYF
NA | TRBJ1-4 | TRBV29-1 | TRBD1 | TGCAGCGTCCGCCAGACAGGGTCACCGATTGAAAAACTGTTTTTT | CSVRQTGSPIEKLFF
NA | TRBJ2-5 | TRBV6-5 | TRBD2 | TGTGCCAGCAATAGCGGGAGGGCCCAAGAGACCCAGTACTTC | CASNSGRAQETQYF
NA | TRBJ2-7 | TRBV5-4 | TRBD1 | TGTGCCAGCAGCATCGGGACAGGGTCTAACGAGCAGTACTTC | CASSIGTGSNEQYF
NA | TRBJ1-2 | TRBV5-1 | TRBD1 | TGCGCCAGCAGCCCAGGGACAGGTCAAGGCTACACCTTC | CASSPGTGQGYTF
NA | TRBJ2-1 | TRBV28 | NA | TGTGCCAGTCTCCTCAGGGGTGAGCAGTTCTTC | CASLLRGEQFF
NA | TRBJ1-6 | TRBV2 | TRBD1 | TGTGCCAGCAGGCCCCGGGACAGGGGTAATTCACCCCTCCACTTT | CASRPRDRGNSPLHF
NA | TRBJ1-1 | TRBV9 | NA | TGTGCCAGCAGCGTAGTCCTTGTGGGGGCCGGAGCTTTCTTT | CASSVVLVGAGAFF
NA | TRBJ1-3 | TRBV29-1 | NA | TGCAGCTTTTGGGCACCTGGAAACACCATATATTTT | CSFWAPGNTIYF
NA | TRBJ2-2 | TRBV6-4 | TRBD1 | TGTGCCAGCGGACAGGGGGACAACACCGGGGAGCTGTTTTTT | CASGQGDNTGELFF
once | TRBJ1-1 | TRBV6-5 | NA | TGTGCCAGCAGGCAGGGACTTACGAACACTGAAGCTTTCTTT | CASRQGLTNTEAFF
NA | TRBJ1-6 | TRBV4-1 | TRBD1 | TGCGCCAGCAGCCATGACAGGGGGAGCTCCTATAATTCACCCCTCCACTTT | CASSHDRGSSYNSPLHF
NA | TRBJ2-7 | TRBV20-1 | NA | TGCAGTGCTAGAGTCCACTACGAGCAGTACTTC | CSARVHYEQYF
NA | TRBJ1-3 | TRBV18 | NA | TGTGCCAGCTCACCAGAACAGAACTCTGGAAACACCATATATTTT | CASSPEQNSGNTIYF
NA | TRBJ2-1 | TRBV9 | TRBD1 | TGTGCCAGCAGCGCCCGAGGACAGGTGCCCTACAATGAGCAGTTCTTC | CASSARGQVPYNEQFF
NA | TRBJ1-6 | TRBV2 | TRBD1 | TGTGCCAGCAGTGGAGGGGACAGGGGTAATTCACCCCTCCACTTT | CASSGGDRGNSPLHF
NA | TRBJ2-2 | TRBV7-7 | NA | TGTGCCAGCAGCCCAATCACGAACACCGGGGAGCTGTTTTTT | CASSPITNTGELFF
few | TRBJ2-1 | TRBV15 | TRBD1 | TGTGCCACCAGCAGAGAAAGACAGGGGAGAGGCTCCTACAATGAGCAGTTCTTC | CATSRERQGRGSYNEQFF
NA | TRBJ1-1 | TRBV5-6 | TRBD1 | TGTGCCAGCAGTGGACAGGGGACGCCGGGGTACACTGAAGCTTTCTTT | CASSGQGTPGYTEAFF
NA | TRBJ2-1 | TRBV5-1 | TRBD2 | TGCGCCAGCACCGATAGCGGGACCCATGAGCAGTTCTTC | CASTDSGTHEQFF
NA | TRBJ2-1 | TRBV7-8 | TRBD2 | TGTGCCAGCAGCTTAGCAGCGGGACTAGAAGACAATGAGCAGTTCTTC | CASSLAAGLEDNEQFF
NA | TRBJ1-4 | TRBV9 | TRBD1 | TGTGCCAGCAGCGTAGCACCACAGGGGACTAATGAAAAACTGTTTTTT | CASSVAPQGTNEKLFF
NA | TRBJ2-1 | TRBV5-1 | TRBD1 | TGCGCCAGCAGTGGGGACAGGGGTAGGAATGAGCAGTTCTTC | CASSGDRGRNEQFF
NA | TRBJ1-5 | TRBV6-1 | NA | TGTGCCAGCAGTGAAGTAGGACAGCTACAGCCCCAGCATTTT | CASSEVGQLQPQHF
NA | TRBJ2-1 | TRBV5-1 | NA | TGCGCCAGCAGCTCGGAGGGGGCCCCCTACAATGAGCAGTTCTTC | CASSSEGAPYNEQFF
NA | TRBJ1-3 | TRBV10-3 | NA | TGTGCCATCAGCCAGGGGCGAGCCTCTGGAAACACCATATATTTT | CAISQGRASGNTIYF
NA | TRBJ2-1 | TRBV10-1 | NA | TGCGCCAGCAGTGAGTCGGCAGGAAGGGGGCAGTTCTTC | CASSESAGRGQFF
NA | TRBJ1-5 | TRBV6-1 | NA | TGTGCCAGCAGTGAGGGTCTCCCGGGTCAGCCCCAGCATTTT | CASSEGLPGQPQHF
NA | TRBJ2-5 | TRBV19 | TRBD2 | TGTGCCAGTAGTATTAATAGCGGGAGTGTCGAGACCCAGTACTTC | CASSINSGSVETQYF
NA | TRBJ2-3 | TRBV4-2 | TRBD2 | TGTGCCAGCAGCGGAACTAGCGACACAGATACGCAGTATTTT | CASSGTSDTDTQYF
NA | TRBJ2-1 | TRBV19 | TRBD2 | TGTGCCAGCCGAAGGACTAGCGGTAGTTGGGAATACAATGAGCAGTTCTTC | CASRRTSGSWEYNEQFF
NA | TRBJ1-5 | TRBV24-1 | NA | TGTGCCACCAGTGACACATATAGCAATCAGCCCCAGCATTTT | CATSDTYSNQPQHF
NA | TRBJ2-3 | TRBV19 | TRBD2 | TGTGCCAGTAGTAAGAAAGAGCGGGGGATCACAGATACGCAGTATTTT | CASSKKERGITDTQYF
NA | TRBJ2-5 | TRBV29-1 | NA | TGCAGCGTTGGTCGTCCAGGGTTGGAGACCCAGTACTTC | CSVGRPGLETQYF
NA | TRBJ1-4 | TRBV5-6 | NA | TGTGCCAGCAGCTTGGGGACAGCAATAGAAAAACTGTTTTTT | CASSLGTAIEKLFF
once | TRBJ1-2 | TRBV28 | NA | TGTGCCAGCAGTTTAGGGGAGTACTATGGCTACACCTTC | CASSLGEYYGYTF
NA | TRBJ1-3 | TRBV6-5 | NA | TGTGCCAGCAGTCCTCAGGGCTCCTCTGGAAACACCATATATTTT | CASSPQGSSGNTIYF
NA | TRBJ2-2 | TRBV6-5 | NA | TGTGCCAGCAAATTTCAGATTAACACCGGGGAGCTGTTTTTT | CASKFQINTGELFF